Here is one T cell receptor beta chain with its context. This specimen comes from a study of shared T cell receptors in the human thymus. Clones were read by immunoSEQ multiplex PCR, and TCRdb kept only the in-frame ones, dropping some. The data contain 55,000 to 75,000 clones, 90% to 95% of them singletons. This CDR3 contains 18 residues. In germline, CDR1 is SGHVS, CDR2 FNYEAQ. J was trimmed by 7 bases and V by 3 bases; bases with no gene match: 19. The V and J genes are TRBV7-6 and TRBJ2-5; 8 bases match TRBD1. Sequencing was done on a sample of thymocytes. This TCR came from a human donor. CDR3 in amino acids: CASSLVFVRQGIHGTQYF. The CDR3 DNA reads TGTGCCAGCAGCTTGGTGTTTGTGAGACAGGGGATACACGGGACCCAGTACTTC.